The 20 T cell receptor beta chains below come from one sample, sequenced in a study of blood T cells in healthy people across ages. It was with a sample-barcoded 5' primer and a J-beta primer mix that a second PCR of roughly 7 to 11 cycles was run. TCRdb independently ran MiXCR on the 5' RACE reads; one entry per CDR3 protein. The data hold around 870,000 distinct CDR3 sequences, with more than 25% observed a single time. Sequences were obtained from blood. The source is a woman at least 80 years old in good health.

CDR3 region: CSARVGQSNQPQHF. CDR3 DNA: TGCAGTGCTAGGGTCGGACAGAGCAATCAGCCCCAGCATTTT. This rearrangement joins TRBV20-1 to TRBJ1-5; perhaps TRBD1 as D (6 bases). The CDR3 contains 14 residues. Germline loops: CDR1 DFQATT, CDR2 SNEGSKA (reference sequence). Trimming left V 3 bases short and J 1 base short, with 10 bases between.

This clonotype was picked up many times. The chain recombines TRBV7-9 with TRBJ1-1; D is ambiguous. This CDR3 comprises 14 residues. Trimming stripped 4 bases from V and 4 bases from J, with 13 bases between. CDR1 and CDR2 (germline): SEHNR, FQNEAQ (reference sequence). The CDR3: CASSSQLYSTEAFF. In nucleotides, the CDR3 is TGTGCCAGCAGCTCCCAACTTTATTCCACTGAAGCTTTCTTT.

V is TRBV30 and J is TRBJ2-7, with TRBD2 as a possible D gene (6 bases). CDR1 GTSNPN and CDR2 SVGIG come from the germline V gene (reference sequence). The V and J ends lost 0 bases and 4 bases respectively, with 16 bases between them. CDR3 length: 15 amino acids. The CDR3 sequence: CAWSVSGGGLYEQYF. CDR3 in DNA: TGTGCCTGGAGTGTTTCCGGTGGGGGACTTTACGAGCAGTACTTC.

The chain employs TRBV7-2 and TRBJ2-1; D is unclear. V was cut by 6 bases and J by 6 bases, with 9 bases left in between. The CDR3 contains 12 residues. Germline V gives CDR1 SGHTA, CDR2 FQGNSA. CDR3 nucleotide sequence: TGTGCCAGCAGGGCGCCGGTCAATGAGCAGTTCTTC. Translating it yields CASRAPVNEQFF.

This clonotype has a count of ten or more. The chain links TRBV5-1 to TRBJ2-4; TRBD2 aligns across 7 bases. Germline V gene sequence: CDR1 SGHRS, CDR2 YFSETQ. CDR3 size: 13 residues. V dropped 7 bases and J dropped 4; count of bases not matched to a gene: 5. This CDR3 reads CASRGGEKNIQYF. CDR3 bases: TGCGCCAGCCGCGGGGGAGAAAAAAACATTCAGTACTTC.

This clonotype came up many times. The CDR3 spells CASSPVQSSYNEQFF. DNA for the CDR3: TGTGCCAGCTCACCGGTACAGAGCTCCTACAATGAGCAGTTCTTC. The rearrangement links TRBV18 to TRBJ2-1; D gene unclear. Per the germline V gene, CDR1 is KGHSH and CDR2 is LQKENI. Trimming took off 3 bases at V and 0 bases at J, with 9 bases between the two ends. The CDR3 contains 15 residues.

There are many counts of this clonotype. This sequence joins TRBV20-1 and TRBJ2-7; no firm D call. V was trimmed by 6 bases and J by 2 bases, leaving 23 bases between them. Looked up from germline, CDR1 is DFQATT and CDR2 is SNEGSKA (reference sequence). The CDR3 spans 16 residues. CDR3 coding DNA: TGCAGTGCCAAGAAAGGTTGGAGCCGTATCCCCTACGAGCAGTACTTC. Translating it yields CSAKKGWSRIPYEQYF.

A word on this clonotype: This may be a read error, as it is one base from a much larger clone. The genes are TRBV3-1 and TRBJ2-1, with D possibly being TRBD2 (6 bases). With the DNA end fitting TRBJ2-7 better, the J assignment may be wrong. The germline CDR1 and CDR2 sequences are LGHDT and YNNKEL (reference sequence). The CDR3 runs to 13 residues. CDR3 nucleotides: TGTGCCAGTAGCGGATACTCCTACAATGAGCAGTACTTC. The encoded protein is CASSGYSYNEQYF.

Of note for this clonotype: Since a much larger clone is just one base distant, this may be a read error. The CDR3 DNA follows: TGTGCCGGCAGTTATCCTCCTGAGCAGTTCTTC. It translates to CAGSYPPEQFF. The chain couples TRBV6-6 to TRBJ2-1; D is ambiguous. Germline CDR1 reads MNHNY; CDR2 reads SVGAGI (reference sequence). This CDR3 spans 11 amino acids.

This clonotype was seen at least ten times. The chain employs TRBV7-2 and TRBJ2-1; 11 positions match TRBD1. The V gene end was trimmed by 4 bases and the J gene end by 9 bases; junction bases not matched to a gene: 8. The CDR3 contains 15 residues. Germline CDR1 and CDR2: SGHTA and FQGNSA. CDR3 in DNA: TGTGCCAGCAGCTCCCAGAGGACAGGGGGCGTTGAGCAGTTCTTC. Protein: CASSSQRTGGVEQFF. The complete variable domain, with remaining parts taken from reference TRBV7-2 and TRBJ2-1, reads GAGVSQSPSNKVTEKGKDVELRCDPISGHTALYWYRQSLGQGLEFLIYFQGNSAPDKSGLPSDRFSAERTGGSVSTLTIQRTQQEDSAVYLCASSSQRTGGVEQFFGPGTRLTVL.

In its sample, this clonotype was seen a few times. The rearrangement links TRBV7-2 to TRBJ2-1; 8 positions agree with TRBD1. The CDR3 loop spans 17 amino acids. With 5 bases clipped from V and 13 bases from J, the junction kept 22 bases outside the gene matches. Germline CDR1 reads SGHTA; CDR2 reads FQGNSA. In DNA form, the CDR3 reads TGTGCCAGCAGCCCCGATATCGGACAGGGTGAAATCGGCATACAGTTCTTC. Its translation: CASSPDIGQGEIGIQFF.

In its sample, this clonotype was seen a few times. A read error may explain this, as a much larger clone is one base away. The J gene is TRBJ2-3, the V gene TRBV12-3 or TRBV12-4; D might be TRBD1 (7 bases). The CDR3 runs 15 residues. CDR3 bases: TGTGCCAGCACCCAGGGGGGAGAGCGCACAGATGCGCAGTATTTT. It codes for CASTQGGERTDAQYF.

This clonotype was observed many times. The chain employs TRBV18 and TRBJ2-1; D unresolved. Germline V gene data show CDR1 as KGHSH and CDR2 as LQKENI. V gave up 4 bases and J gave up 6 bases, with 19 bases separating them. This CDR3 region has 16 residues. CDR3 amino acids: CASSRLPIRVSNEQFF. CDR3 coding DNA: TGTGCCAGCTCACGCTTGCCTATCCGGGTGAGCAATGAGCAGTTCTTC.

The chain has TRBV18 and TRBJ2-3, with D possibly being TRBD2 (7 bases). Deletions cut 2 bases from V and 1 base from J, with 13 bases between. CDR3 length equals 16 residues. Germline-derived CDR1 and CDR2 are KGHSH and LQKENI. CDR3: CASSPGAGARTDTQYF. CDR3 bases: TGTGCCAGCTCACCAGGCGCGGGGGCCCGCACAGATACGCAGTATTTT.

This clonotype occurred many times. The CDR3 nucleotides read TGCAGTATACCGGGACAATCGGCGGGGGAGCTGTTTTTT. Protein sequence: CSIPGQSAGELFF. The V call is TRBV20-1, the J call TRBJ2-2; tentatively, D is TRBD1 (6 bases). The CDR3 contains 13 residues. V shed 8 bases and J shed 8 bases, with 18 bases lying between them. Germline V gene lookup returns CDR1 DFQATT and CDR2 SNEGSKA (reference sequence).

V and J are TRBV4-1 and TRBJ2-1; maybe TRBD2 (6 bases). V lost 4 bases and J lost 0, with 10 bases in between. Per germline, CDR1 MGHRA and CDR2 YSYEKL. The CDR3 extends over 15 amino acids. CDR3 DNA sequence: TGCGCCAGCAGCCTCGGCGGGACCTCCTACAATGAGCAGTTCTTC. This gives the protein CASSLGGTSYNEQFF.

This clonotype was observed at least ten times. This chain links TRBV4-2 with TRBJ1-3; weak D call: TRBD1 (6 bases). The CDR3 runs 17 residues. CDR1 is LGHNA, CDR2 YNFKEQ, per germline. The V and J ends lost 4 bases and 3 bases respectively, with 19 bases between them. CDR3 DNA sequence: TGTGCCAGCAGCCGGGACACCGAAAGGGGTATTGGAAACACCATATATTTT. It specifies CASSRDTERGIGNTIYF.

This clonotype was detected many times. The V and J genes are TRBV6-2 or TRBV6-3 and TRBJ2-1; D might be TRBD1 (5 bases). This CDR3 region has 11 residues. Germline CDR1 and CDR2: MNHEY and SVGEGT. The germline V and J ends were trimmed by 6 bases and 6 bases, with 6 bases remaining between them. CDR3 region: CASSDSNEQFF. The CDR3 DNA follows: TGTGCCAGCAGCGACAGCAATGAGCAGTTCTTC.

The chain recombines TRBV4-2 with TRBJ2-2, with 7 nucleotides matching TRBD2. This CDR3 region has 16 residues. The V gene end was trimmed by 3 bases and the J gene end by 4 bases; junction bases not matched to a gene: 8. The germline CDR1 and CDR2 sequences are LGHNA and YNFKEQ. CDR3 nucleotide sequence: TGTGCCAGCAGCCAGGAAAGCGGGGTGGGCACCGGGGAGCTGTTTTTT. Protein: CASSQESGVGTGELFF.

This chain connects TRBV12-3 or TRBV12-4 to TRBJ2-1; 8 positions agree with TRBD2. The CDR3 has 15 residues. J lost 1 base, V lost 7 bases, and 6 bases had no gene match. In DNA form, the CDR3 reads TGTGCCAGCACCTTCAGCGGGGGATCCTACAATGAGCAGTTCTTC. Protein: CASTFSGGSYNEQFF.